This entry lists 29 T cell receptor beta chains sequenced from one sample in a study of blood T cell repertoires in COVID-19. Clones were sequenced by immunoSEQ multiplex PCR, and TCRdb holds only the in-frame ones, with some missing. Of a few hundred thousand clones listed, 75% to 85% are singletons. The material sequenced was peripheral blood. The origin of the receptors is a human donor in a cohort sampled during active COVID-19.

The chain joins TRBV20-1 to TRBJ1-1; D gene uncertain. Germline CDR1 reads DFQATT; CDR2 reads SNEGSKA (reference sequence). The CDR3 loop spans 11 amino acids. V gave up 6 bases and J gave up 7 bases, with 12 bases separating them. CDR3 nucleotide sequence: TGCAGTGCCCCTACAGATGGTGAAGCTTTCTTT. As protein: CSAPTDGEAFF.

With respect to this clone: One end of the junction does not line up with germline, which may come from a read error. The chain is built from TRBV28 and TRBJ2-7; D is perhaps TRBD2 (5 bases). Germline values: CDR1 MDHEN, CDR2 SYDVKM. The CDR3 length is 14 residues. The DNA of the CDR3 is TGTGCCAGCAGCCAGACGAGCCTTTCGGGCTGGGAGCACTTC. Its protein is CASSQTSLSGWEHF.

The CDR3, as DNA: TGTGCCAGCACTGACAACAGGGGAAGTCAATACGAGCAGTACTTC. It yields the protein CASTDNRGSQYEQYF. This rearrangement joins TRBV28 to TRBJ2-7; TRBD1 matches 7 bases. V dropped 7 bases and J dropped 4; count of bases not matched to a gene: 13. The CDR3 runs 15 residues. Germline values: CDR1 MDHEN, CDR2 SYDVKM.

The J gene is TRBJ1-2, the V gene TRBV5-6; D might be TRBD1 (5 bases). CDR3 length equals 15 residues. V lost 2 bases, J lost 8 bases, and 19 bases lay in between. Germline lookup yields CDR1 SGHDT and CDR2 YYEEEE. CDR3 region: CASSLREGTLSGYTF. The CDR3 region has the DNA TGTGCCAGCAGCTTAAGGGAGGGGACCCTTTCGGGCTACACCTTC.

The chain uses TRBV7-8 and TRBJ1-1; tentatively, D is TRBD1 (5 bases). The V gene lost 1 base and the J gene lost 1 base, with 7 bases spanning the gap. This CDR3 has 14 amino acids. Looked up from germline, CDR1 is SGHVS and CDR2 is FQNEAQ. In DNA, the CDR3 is TGTGCCAGCAGCTTAGGGGGGGGGAACACTGAAGCTTTCTTT. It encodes CASSLGGGNTEAFF.

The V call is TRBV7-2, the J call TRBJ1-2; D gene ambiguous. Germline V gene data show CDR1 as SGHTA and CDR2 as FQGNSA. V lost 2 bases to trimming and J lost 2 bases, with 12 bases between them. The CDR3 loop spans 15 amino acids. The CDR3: CASSLYQFSNYGYTF. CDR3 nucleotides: TGTGCCAGCAGCTTATATCAGTTTTCCAACTATGGCTACACCTTC.

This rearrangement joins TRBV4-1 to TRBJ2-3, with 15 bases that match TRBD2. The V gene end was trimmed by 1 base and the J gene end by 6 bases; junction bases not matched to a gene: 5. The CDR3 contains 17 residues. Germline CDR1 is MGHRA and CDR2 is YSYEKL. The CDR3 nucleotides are TGCGCCAGCAGCCAAGCCGGACTAGCGGGGGGGCCCGATACGCAGTATTTT. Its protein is CASSQAGLAGGPDTQYF.

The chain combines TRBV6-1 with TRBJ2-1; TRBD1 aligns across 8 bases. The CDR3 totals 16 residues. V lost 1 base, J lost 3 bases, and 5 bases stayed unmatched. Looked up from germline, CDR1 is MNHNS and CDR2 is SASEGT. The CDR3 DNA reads TGTGCCAGCAGTGAAGGTGACAGGGGATTCTACAATGAGCAGTTCTTC. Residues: CASSEGDRGFYNEQFF.

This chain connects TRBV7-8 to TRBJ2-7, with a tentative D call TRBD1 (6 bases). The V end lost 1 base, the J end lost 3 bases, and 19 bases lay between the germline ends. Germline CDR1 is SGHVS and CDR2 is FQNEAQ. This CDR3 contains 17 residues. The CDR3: CASSLVGLLVGGYEQYF. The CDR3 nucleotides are TGTGCCAGCAGCTTAGTGGGGCTCCTGGTAGGGGGCTACGAGCAGTACTTC.

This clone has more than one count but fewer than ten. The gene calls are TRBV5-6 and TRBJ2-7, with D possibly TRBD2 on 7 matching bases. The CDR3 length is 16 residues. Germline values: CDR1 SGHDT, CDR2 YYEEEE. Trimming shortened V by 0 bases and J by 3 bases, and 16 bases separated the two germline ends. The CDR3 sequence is CASSLASQGGVYEQYF. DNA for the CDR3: TGTGCCAGCAGCTTGGCCAGTCAAGGGGGGGTCTACGAGCAGTACTTC. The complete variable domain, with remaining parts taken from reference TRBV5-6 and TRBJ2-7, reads DAGVTQSPTHLIKTRGQQVTLRCSPKSGHDTVSWYQQALGQGPQFIFQYYEEEERQRGNFPDRFSGHQFPNYSSELNVNALLLGDSALYLCASSLASQGGVYEQYFGPGTRLTVT.

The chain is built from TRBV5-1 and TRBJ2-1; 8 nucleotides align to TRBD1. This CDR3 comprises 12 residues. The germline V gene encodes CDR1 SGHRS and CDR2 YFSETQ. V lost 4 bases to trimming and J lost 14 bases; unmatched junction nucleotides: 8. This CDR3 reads CASSPGGQVEFF. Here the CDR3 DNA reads TGCGCCAGCAGCCCCGGGGGACAGGTAGAGTTCTTC.

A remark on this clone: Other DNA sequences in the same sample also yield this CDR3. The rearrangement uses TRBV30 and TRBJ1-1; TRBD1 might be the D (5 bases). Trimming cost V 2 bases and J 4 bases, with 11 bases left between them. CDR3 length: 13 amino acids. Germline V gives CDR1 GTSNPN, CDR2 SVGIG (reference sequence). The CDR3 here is CAWSPGGGTEAFF. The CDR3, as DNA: TGTGCCTGGAGTCCTGGGGGGGGCACTGAAGCTTTCTTT. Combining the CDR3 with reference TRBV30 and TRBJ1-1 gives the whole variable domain SQTIHQWPATLVQPVGSPLSLECTVEGTSNPNLYWYRQAAGRGLQLLFYSVGIGQISSEVPQNLSASRPQDRQFILSSKKLLLSDSGFYLCAWSPGGGTEAFFGQGTRLTVV.

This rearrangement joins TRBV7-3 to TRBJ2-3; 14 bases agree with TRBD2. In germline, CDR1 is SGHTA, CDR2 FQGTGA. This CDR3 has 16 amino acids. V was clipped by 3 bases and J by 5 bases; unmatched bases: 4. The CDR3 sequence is CASSLSGTSGGDTQYF. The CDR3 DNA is TGTGCCAGCAGCTTGTCTGGGACTAGCGGGGGAGATACGCAGTATTTT.

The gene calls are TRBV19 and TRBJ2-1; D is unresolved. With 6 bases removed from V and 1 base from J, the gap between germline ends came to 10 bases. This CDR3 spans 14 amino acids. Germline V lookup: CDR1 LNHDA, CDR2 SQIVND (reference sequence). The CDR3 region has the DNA TGTGCCAGTAGCCGGTCCAGGTCCTACAATGAGCAGTTCTTC. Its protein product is CASSRSRSYNEQFF.

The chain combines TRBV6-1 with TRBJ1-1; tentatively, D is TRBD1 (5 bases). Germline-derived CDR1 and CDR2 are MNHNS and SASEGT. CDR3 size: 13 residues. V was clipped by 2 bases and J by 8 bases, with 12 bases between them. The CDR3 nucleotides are TGTGCCAGCAGTGAATTGGGGCTGAGAGAAGCTTTCTTT. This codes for CASSELGLREAFF.

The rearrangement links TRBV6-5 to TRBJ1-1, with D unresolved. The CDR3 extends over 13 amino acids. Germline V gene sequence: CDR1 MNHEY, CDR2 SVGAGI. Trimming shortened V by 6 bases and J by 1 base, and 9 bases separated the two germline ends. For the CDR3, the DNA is TGTGCCAGCAGCTTGACAAAGAACACTGAAGCTTTCTTT. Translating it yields CASSLTKNTEAFF.

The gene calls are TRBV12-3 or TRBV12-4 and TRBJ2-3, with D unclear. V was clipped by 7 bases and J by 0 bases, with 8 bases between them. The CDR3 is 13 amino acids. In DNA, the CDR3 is TGTGCCAGCATGTTAACTAGCACAGATACGCAGTATTTT. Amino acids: CASMLTSTDTQYF.

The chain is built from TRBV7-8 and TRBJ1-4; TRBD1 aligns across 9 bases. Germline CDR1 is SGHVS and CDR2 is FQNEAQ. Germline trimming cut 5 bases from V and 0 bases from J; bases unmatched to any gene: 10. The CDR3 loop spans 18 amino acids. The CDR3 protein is CASSGRQGVGSTNEKLFF. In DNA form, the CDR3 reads TGTGCCAGCAGCGGACGACAGGGGGTAGGGTCAACTAATGAAAAACTGTTTTTT.

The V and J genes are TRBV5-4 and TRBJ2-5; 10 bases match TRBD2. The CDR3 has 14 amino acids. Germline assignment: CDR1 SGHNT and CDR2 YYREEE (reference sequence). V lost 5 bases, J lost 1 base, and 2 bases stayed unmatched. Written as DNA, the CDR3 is TGTGCCAGCAGTCCTAGCGGGGGCCAAGAGACCCAGTACTTC. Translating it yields CASSPSGGQETQYF. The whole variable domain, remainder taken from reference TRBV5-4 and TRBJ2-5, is ETGVTQSPTHLIKTRGQQVTLRCSSQSGHNTVSWYQQALGQGPQFIFQYYREEENGRGNFPPRFSGLQFPNYSSELNVNALELDDSALYLCASSPSGGQETQYFGPGTRLLVL.

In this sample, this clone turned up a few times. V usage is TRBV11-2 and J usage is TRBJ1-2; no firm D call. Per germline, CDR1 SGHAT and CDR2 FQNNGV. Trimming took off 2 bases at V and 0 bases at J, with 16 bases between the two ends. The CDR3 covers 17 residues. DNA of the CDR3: TGTGCCAGCAGCTTATCAGATCCGATTAGCTCTAACTATGGCTACACCTTC. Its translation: CASSLSDPISSNYGYTF.

The CDR3 loop is CASSQTYSGYGYTF. The CDR3 nucleotides are TGTGCCAGCAGCCAAACTTACAGCGGCTATGGCTACACCTTC. This rearrangement joins TRBV3-1 (or the pseudogene TRBV3-2) to TRBJ1-2; D not certain. CDR3 size: 14 residues. The V gene lost 2 bases and the J gene lost 4 bases, with 11 bases spanning the gap. Germline V gene sequence: CDR1 LGHDT, CDR2 YNNKEL (reference sequence).

The CDR3 loop reads CAFEGMEETQYF. The CDR3, as DNA: TGTGCCTTTGAGGGTATGGAAGAGACCCAGTACTTC. The chain uses TRBV6-4 and TRBJ2-5; perhaps TRBD2 as D (5 bases). Germline V gene lookup returns CDR1 MRHNA and CDR2 SNTAGT. V was pared by 11 bases and J by 3 bases, with 13 bases between. This CDR3 has 12 residues.

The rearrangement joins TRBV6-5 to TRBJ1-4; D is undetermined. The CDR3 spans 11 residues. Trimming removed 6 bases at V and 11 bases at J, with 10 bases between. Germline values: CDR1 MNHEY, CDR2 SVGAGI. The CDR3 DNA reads TGTGCCAGCAGGGTCAGTTTTAAACTGTTTTTT. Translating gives CASRVSFKLFF.

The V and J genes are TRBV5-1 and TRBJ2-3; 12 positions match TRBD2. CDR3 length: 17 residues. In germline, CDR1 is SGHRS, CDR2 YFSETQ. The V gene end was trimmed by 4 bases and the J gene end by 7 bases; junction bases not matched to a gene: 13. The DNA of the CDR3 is TGCGCCAGCAGCCCAACCCTAGCGGGGGGGCCGACGTATACGCAGTATTTT. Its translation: CASSPTLAGGPTYTQYF.

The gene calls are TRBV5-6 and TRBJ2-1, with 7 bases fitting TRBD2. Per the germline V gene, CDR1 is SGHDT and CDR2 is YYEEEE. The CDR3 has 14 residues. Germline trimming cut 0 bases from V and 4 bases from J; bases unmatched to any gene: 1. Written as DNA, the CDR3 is TGTGCCAGCAGCTTGGGACTAGCTTACAATGAGCAGTTCTTC. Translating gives CASSLGLAYNEQFF.

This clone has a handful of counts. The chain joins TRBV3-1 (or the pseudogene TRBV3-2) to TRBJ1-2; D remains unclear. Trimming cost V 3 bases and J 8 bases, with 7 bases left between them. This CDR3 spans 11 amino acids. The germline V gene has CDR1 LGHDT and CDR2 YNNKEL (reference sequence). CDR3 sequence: CASSHLIGYTF. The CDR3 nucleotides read TGTGCCAGCAGCCACTTAATCGGCTACACCTTC.

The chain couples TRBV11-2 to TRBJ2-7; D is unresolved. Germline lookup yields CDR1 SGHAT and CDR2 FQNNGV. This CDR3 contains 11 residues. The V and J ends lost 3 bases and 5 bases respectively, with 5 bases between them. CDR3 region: CASSLGHEQYF. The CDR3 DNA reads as TGTGCCAGCAGCTTGGGCCACGAGCAGTACTTC.

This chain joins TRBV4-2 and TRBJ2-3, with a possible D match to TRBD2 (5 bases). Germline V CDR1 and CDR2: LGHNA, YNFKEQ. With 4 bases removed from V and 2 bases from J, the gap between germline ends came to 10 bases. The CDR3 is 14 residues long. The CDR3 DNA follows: TGTGCCAGCAGCCGCGGGCAAATCACAGATACGCAGTATTTT. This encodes CASSRGQITDTQYF.

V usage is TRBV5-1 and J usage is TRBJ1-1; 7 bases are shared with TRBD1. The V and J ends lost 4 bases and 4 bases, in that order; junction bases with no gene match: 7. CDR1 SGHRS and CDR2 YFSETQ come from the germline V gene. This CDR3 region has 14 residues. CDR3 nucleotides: TGCGCCAGCAGCGAACAGGGGTATGGCACTGAAGCTTTCTTT. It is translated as CASSEQGYGTEAFF.